This TCR beta chain was recovered during a study of blood T cell repertoires in COVID-19. Study-wide context: PBMCs, B-cell-depleted T cells, or T cells provided the cDNA or gDNA that made up the material.

Method: immunoSEQ multiplex PCR; TCRdb's copy keeps in-frame clones and lacks some. The sample lists more than 350,000 clones, approximately 91% occurring once. V shed 7 bases and J shed 7 bases, with 14 bases lying between them. The CDR3 loop spans 13 amino acids. Participants came from fewer than 25 US areas, aged roughly 18 to 100 years. Participants had their cohort set by participant-reported clinical history. Exposed enrollees had met someone with a PCR-confirmed or clinician-diagnosed COVID-19 case at some point within the 2 weeks before study entry. This chain links TRBV12-3 or TRBV12-4 with TRBJ1-5; unclear D gene. Sequencing was performed on PBMCs or T cells enriched from blood (not recorded which). This TCR was sampled from a woman aged 18-29 years who had been exposed to COVID-19. Here the CDR3 reads CASNDLAGQPQHF. Written as DNA, the CDR3 is TGTGCCAGCAACGATTTAGCGGGCCAGCCCCAGCATTTT.